The next 27 T cell receptor beta chains were all read from a single sample in a study of T cell responses to AZD1222 COVID-19 vaccine. Generated by immunoSEQ multiplex PCR, the TCRdb table keeps only in-frame clones and is missing some. The data contain over 110,000 clones, 85% to 90% of them singletons. The sample was peripheral blood, taken on day 0 of AZD1222 vaccination. All receptors come from an adult in good health.

The chain couples TRBV11-1 to TRBJ1-1; 7 bases align to TRBD1. The CDR3 loop spans 16 amino acids. CDR1 and CDR2 from the germline V gene are SGHAT and FQDESV (reference sequence). The trim removed 5 bases at V and 4 bases at J, leaving 13 bases unmatched. CDR3 bases: TGTGCCAGCAGCCATGAATTGCAGGGGGGAGCCACTGAAGCTTTCTTT. Its protein product is CASSHELQGGATEAFF.

Only one count was recorded for this clone. J is TRBJ2-7 and V is TRBV7-2; 11 nucleotides agree with TRBD2. The CDR3 loop spans 14 amino acids. The ends lost 6 bases at V and 3 bases at J; junction bases unmatched: 4. Germline V CDR1 and CDR2: SGHTA, FQGNSA. DNA for the CDR3: TGTGCCAGCAGTCGGACTAGCGGGCGCTACGAGCAGTACTTC. It codes for CASSRTSGRYEQYF.

The chain combines TRBV4-1 with TRBJ1-2, with 8 positions matching TRBD1. Trimming removed 1 base from V and 8 bases from J; junction bases left unmatched: 15. Germline lookup yields CDR1 MGHRA and CDR2 YSYEKL. This CDR3 has 17 residues. CDR3 region: CASSQGGQGYGGEGYTF. The CDR3, as DNA: TGCGCCAGCAGCCAAGGTGGACAGGGATACGGGGGCGAAGGCTACACCTTC.

CDR3: CASGSGTAYGYTF. DNA for the CDR3: TGTGCTAGTGGTTCCGGGACGGCCTATGGCTACACCTTC. The chain employs TRBV12-5 and TRBJ1-2; D may be TRBD1 (5 bases). The CDR3 length is 13 residues. Germline CDR1 is LGHNT and CDR2 is FRNRAP. Trimming left V 4 bases short and J 4 bases short, with 10 bases between.

The CDR3 DNA is TGTGCCAGCAGCAAAGAGCGAAGCTCCTACGAGCAGTACTTC. This codes for CASSKERSSYEQYF. The chain has TRBV21-1 and TRBJ2-7; TRBD2 was called by the table and not checked on the DNA. TRBV21-1 is assigned pseudogene status. CDR3 length equals 14 residues.

The chain has TRBV4-3 and TRBJ1-2; D not resolved. The length of the CDR3 is 15 residues. Germline CDR1 reads LGHNA; CDR2 reads YSLEER. Deletions cut 1 base from V and 4 bases from J, with 13 bases between. The CDR3 loop reads CASSQVGVPGYGYTF. The DNA for the CDR3 is TGCGCCAGCAGCCAAGTTGGGGTTCCGGGCTATGGCTACACCTTC.

The chain recombines TRBV29-1 with TRBJ2-7; no clear D gene. The CDR3 consists of 11 residues. In germline, CDR1 is SQVTM, CDR2 ANQGSEA. V was pared by 6 bases and J by 3 bases, with 9 bases between. The DNA of the CDR3 is TGCAGCGTGGGGAAAGACTACGAGCAGTACTTC. Encoded protein: CSVGKDYEQYF.

J is TRBJ2-5 and V is TRBV5-8; 10 positions match TRBD1. This CDR3 spans 15 amino acids. Trimming cost V 0 bases and J 4 bases; bases outside gene matches: 3. The germline V gene has CDR1 SGHTS and CDR2 YDEGEE. As DNA, the CDR3 is TGTGCCAGCAGCTTGGGGGACAGGGGAAGAGAGACCCAGTACTTC. Amino acid sequence: CASSLGDRGRETQYF. Together with reference TRBV5-8 and TRBJ2-5, the CDR3 gives the full variable domain: EAGVTQSPTHLIKTRGQQATLRCSPISGHTSVYWYQQALGLGLQFLLWYDEGEERNRGNFPPRFSGRQFPNYSSELNVNALELEDSALYLCASSLGDRGRETQYFGPGTRLLVL.

The chain combines TRBV11-3 with TRBJ2-1; D possibly corresponds to TRBD2 (6 bases). The length of the CDR3 is 17 residues. The V gene's germline CDR1 is SGHNT and CDR2 YENEEA. The V end lost 2 bases, the J end lost 0 bases, and 14 bases lay between the germline ends. The CDR3 sequence is CASSLRPVGSSYNEQFF. CDR3 sequence (DNA): TGTGCCAGCAGCTTACGGCCAGTCGGGAGCTCCTACAATGAGCAGTTCTTC. Complete variable domain (other parts from reference TRBV11-3 and TRBJ2-1): EAGVVQSPRYKIIEKKQPVAFWCNPISGHNTLYWYLQNLGQGPELLIRYENEEAVDDSQLPKDRFSAERLKGVDSTLKIQPAELGDSAVYLCASSLRPVGSSYNEQFFGPGTRLTVL.

This sequence joins TRBV2 and TRBJ2-1; D gene unclear. The germline V gene encodes CDR1 SNHLY and CDR2 FYNNEI. Trimming took 5 bases from V and 6 from J, leaving 5 bases between them. The CDR3 runs 11 residues. CDR3 sequence (DNA): TGTGCCAGCAGTAGGAGCAATGAGCAGTTCTTC. Its protein is CASSRSNEQFF.

With respect to this clone: The junction departs from germline at one end; a sequencing error may be responsible. The chain joins TRBV7-9 to TRBJ2-1; perhaps TRBD2 as D (5 bases). The CDR3 contains 11 residues. Germline V gene lookup returns CDR1 SEHNR and CDR2 FQNEAQ (reference sequence). The CDR3 loop reads CASSLGGPSLF. CDR3 sequence (DNA): TGTGCCAGCAGCTTAGGAGGGCCCAGCCTCTTC.

This clone was picked up a small number of times. The chain couples TRBV27 to TRBJ1-2; a weak D match, TRBD1 (6 bases). The CDR3 is 14 residues long. Germline V lookup: CDR1 MNHEY, CDR2 SMNVEV (reference sequence). Trimming left V 7 bases short and J 3 bases short, with 15 bases between. Here the CDR3 reads CASMRTGGDYGYTF. The DNA of the CDR3 is TGTGCCAGCATGAGGACGGGGGGCGACTATGGCTACACCTTC.

The chain employs TRBV6-4 and TRBJ2-1; the match to TRBD2 covers 13 bases. Germline assignment: CDR1 MRHNA and CDR2 SNTAGT. The CDR3 has 15 residues. After removal of 4 bases from V and 6 bases from J, the junction contained 3 bases not matched to a gene. The CDR3 sequence: CASSGLAGGPNEQFF. The CDR3 DNA reads as TGTGCCAGCAGTGGACTAGCGGGAGGACCCAATGAGCAGTTCTTC.

This chain uses TRBV5-6 with TRBJ1-2, with D perhaps TRBD1 (6 bases). Germline V CDR1 and CDR2: SGHDT, YYEEEE. The V end was cut by 4 bases, the J end by 5 bases, with 12 bases between. The length of the CDR3 is 13 residues. The CDR3 DNA follows: TGTGCCAGCAGCCGGGGGGCTGGGTATGGCTACACCTTC. Translating gives CASSRGAGYGYTF.

This clone was recorded once. The chain joins TRBV10-3 to TRBJ2-5, with TRBD2 matching over 7 bases. This CDR3 is built from 15 residues. The germline V gene has CDR1 ENHRY and CDR2 SYGVKD. Germline trimming cut 10 bases from V and 4 bases from J; bases unmatched to any gene: 15. The CDR3 sequence: CATGQGQGGRETQYF. CDR3 nucleotides: TGTGCCACCGGTCAAGGGCAGGGAGGGAGAGAGACCCAGTACTTC.

The rearrangement links TRBV30 to TRBJ1-4, with TRBD1 matching over 8 bases. The V gene end was trimmed by 2 bases and the J gene end by 4 bases; junction bases not matched to a gene: 12. The germline CDR1 and CDR2 sequences are GTSNPN and SVGIG (reference sequence). The CDR3 is made up of 17 amino acids. CDR3 protein: CAWSRPSPGGYNEKLFF. CDR3 DNA sequence: TGTGCCTGGAGTCGCCCCTCGCCAGGGGGCTATAATGAAAAACTGTTTTTT.

This sequence joins TRBV11-1 and TRBJ2-7; weak D call: TRBD2 (5 bases). Germline V gives CDR1 SGHAT, CDR2 FQDESV (reference sequence). The CDR3 is 14 residues long. Deletions cut 1 base from V and 5 bases from J, with 12 bases between. CDR3 DNA: TGTGCCAGCAGCTTAGGAGCGGTATGGAACGAGCAGTACTTC. As protein: CASSLGAVWNEQYF.

The chain links TRBV4-3 to TRBJ1-1, with D unresolved. The CDR3 consists of 15 residues. CDR1 and CDR2 from the germline V gene are LGHNA and YSLEER. V shed 4 bases and J shed 1 base, with 13 bases lying between them. For the CDR3, the DNA is TGCGCCAGCAGCCGAGAAAAGAGCGCGAACACTGAAGCTTTCTTT. As protein: CASSREKSANTEAFF.

This clone was counted once. This chain joins TRBV7-8 and TRBJ1-2, with 8 bases identical to TRBD1. The V gene end was trimmed by 5 bases and the J gene end by 3 bases; junction bases not matched to a gene: 20. The CDR3 length is 19 residues. Germline V CDR1 and CDR2: SGHVS, FQNEAQ. The CDR3 spells CASSRKTGTGKFLDYGYTF. CDR3 nucleotide sequence: TGTGCCAGCAGCAGAAAAACCGGGACAGGTAAATTCCTGGACTATGGCTACACCTTC.

The chain links TRBV14 to TRBJ1-2; D is uncertain. The CDR3 extends over 14 amino acids. Germline V lookup: CDR1 SGHDN, CDR2 FVKESK. The V end was cut by 1 base, the J end by 8 bases, with 14 bases between. The chain's CDR3 is CASSQVGFTRGYTF. DNA of the CDR3: TGTGCCAGCAGCCAAGTCGGGTTTACGAGGGGCTACACCTTC.

The V call is TRBV20-1, the J call TRBJ2-1; D is uncertain. Germline V lookup: CDR1 DFQATT, CDR2 SNEGSKA (reference sequence). V shed 7 bases and J shed 5 bases, with 9 bases lying between them. This CDR3 region has 11 residues. The DNA of the CDR3 is TGCAGTGGAGACACAGACAATGAGCAGTTCTTC. It specifies CSGDTDNEQFF.

The rearrangement joins TRBV5-1 to TRBJ2-3, with D possibly being TRBD1 (6 bases). The V gene's germline CDR1 is SGHRS and CDR2 YFSETQ. V was shortened by 6 bases and J by 0 bases, with 14 bases between the two germline ends. This CDR3 comprises 15 residues. CDR3 residues: CASTQQGLSTDTQYF. In DNA, the CDR3 is TGCGCCAGCACACAACAGGGCCTTAGCACAGATACGCAGTATTTT.

Concerning this clone itself: This same CDR3 is encoded by further DNA sequences in the sample. DNA for the CDR3: TGTGCCAGCAGCTTAGTCGAGAATGAGCAGTTCTTC. It encodes CASSLVENEQFF. The chain couples TRBV7-2 to TRBJ2-1; D ambiguous. The CDR3 length is 12 residues. V was cut by 1 base and J by 7 bases, with 5 bases left in between. Germline CDR1 reads SGHTA; CDR2 reads FQGNSA.

This rearrangement joins TRBV5-1 to TRBJ1-1, with D possibly being TRBD1 (6 bases). The germline CDR1 and CDR2 sequences are SGHRS and YFSETQ. The CDR3 extends over 15 amino acids. Trimming took off 0 bases at V and 10 bases at J, with 19 bases between the two ends. The DNA of the CDR3 is TGCGCCAGCAGCTTGGCATGGGGCCCAGGGGAAGGAGCTTTCTTT. Translated: CASSLAWGPGEGAFF.

The chain couples TRBV27 to TRBJ1-2; TRBD1 might be the D (6 bases). The CDR3 sequence is 13 residues long. Trimming stripped 6 bases from V and 7 bases from J, with 15 bases between. Germline CDR1 reads MNHEY; CDR2 reads SMNVEV (reference sequence). CDR3 coding DNA: TGTGCCAGCAGCCCTTCGGGGGGCAGTGGCTACACCTTC. It translates to CASSPSGGSGYTF.

This chain links TRBV5-4 with TRBJ1-6; D is unclear. The CDR3 spans 16 residues. CDR1 is SGHNT and CDR2 is YYREEE in the germline V gene (reference sequence). The V and J ends lost 2 bases and 2 bases respectively, with 11 bases between them. CDR3 amino acids: CASSLVRLTYNSPLHF. CDR3 nucleotides: TGTGCCAGCAGCTTAGTACGGTTAACCTATAATTCACCCCTCCACTTT.

This chain uses TRBV7-2 with TRBJ2-7; D remains unclear. Trimming cost V 0 bases and J 2 bases, with 8 bases left between them. The CDR3 has 14 amino acids. The V gene's germline CDR1 is SGHTA and CDR2 FQGNSA. This CDR3 is CASSLAPGAYEQYF. For the CDR3, the DNA is TGTGCCAGCAGCTTAGCCCCGGGCGCCTACGAGCAGTACTTC. Combining the CDR3 with reference TRBV7-2 and TRBJ2-7 gives the whole variable domain GAGVSQSPSNKVTEKGKDVELRCDPISGHTALYWYRQSLGQGLEFLIYFQGNSAPDKSGLPSDRFSAERTGGSVSTLTIQRTQQEDSAVYLCASSLAPGAYEQYFGPGTRLTVT.